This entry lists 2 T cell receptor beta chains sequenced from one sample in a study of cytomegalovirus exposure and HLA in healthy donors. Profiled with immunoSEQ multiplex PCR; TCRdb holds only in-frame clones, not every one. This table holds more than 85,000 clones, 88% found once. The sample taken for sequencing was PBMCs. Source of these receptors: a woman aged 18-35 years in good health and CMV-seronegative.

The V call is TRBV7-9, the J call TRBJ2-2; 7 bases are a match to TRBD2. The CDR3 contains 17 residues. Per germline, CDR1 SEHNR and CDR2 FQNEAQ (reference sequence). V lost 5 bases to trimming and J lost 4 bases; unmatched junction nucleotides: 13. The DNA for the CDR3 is TGTGCCAGCAGCCCTTTAAAGGCTAGCGGACTCACCGGGGAGCTGTTTTTT. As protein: CASSPLKASGLTGELFF.

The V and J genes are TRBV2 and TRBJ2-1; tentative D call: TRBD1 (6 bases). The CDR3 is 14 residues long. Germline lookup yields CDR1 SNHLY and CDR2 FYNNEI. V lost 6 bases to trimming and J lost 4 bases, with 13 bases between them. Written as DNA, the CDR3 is TGTGCCAGCAGCCTCGGACAGTTATACAATGAGCAGTTCTTC. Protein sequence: CASSLGQLYNEQFF.